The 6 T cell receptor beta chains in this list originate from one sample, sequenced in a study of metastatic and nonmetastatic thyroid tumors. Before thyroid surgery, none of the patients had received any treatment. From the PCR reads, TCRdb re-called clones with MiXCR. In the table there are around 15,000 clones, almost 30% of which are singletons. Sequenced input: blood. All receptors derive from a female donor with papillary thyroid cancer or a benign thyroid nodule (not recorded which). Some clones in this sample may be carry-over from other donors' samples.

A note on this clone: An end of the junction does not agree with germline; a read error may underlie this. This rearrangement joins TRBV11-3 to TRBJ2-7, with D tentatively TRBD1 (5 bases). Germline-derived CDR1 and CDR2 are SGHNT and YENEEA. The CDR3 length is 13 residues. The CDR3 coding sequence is TGTGCCAGCAGCTTCACCAGGGTATACGAGCATTACTTC. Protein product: CASSFTRVYEHYF.

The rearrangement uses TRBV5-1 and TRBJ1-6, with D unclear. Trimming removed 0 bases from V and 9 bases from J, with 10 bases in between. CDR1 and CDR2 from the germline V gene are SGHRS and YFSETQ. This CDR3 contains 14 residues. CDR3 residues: CASSLAGVGSPLHF. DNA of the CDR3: TGCGCCAGCAGCTTGGCCGGGGTCGGTTCACCCCTCCACTTT.

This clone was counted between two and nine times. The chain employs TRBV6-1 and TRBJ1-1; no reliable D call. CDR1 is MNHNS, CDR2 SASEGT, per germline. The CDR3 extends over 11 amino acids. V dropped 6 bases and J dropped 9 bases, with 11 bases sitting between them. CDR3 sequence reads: CASSPNFQAFF. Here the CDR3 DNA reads TGTGCCAGCAGCCCCAACTTCCAAGCTTTCTTT.

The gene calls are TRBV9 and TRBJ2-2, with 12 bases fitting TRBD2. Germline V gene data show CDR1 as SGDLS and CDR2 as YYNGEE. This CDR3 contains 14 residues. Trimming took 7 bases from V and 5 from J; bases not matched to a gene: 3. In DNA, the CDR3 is TGTGCCAGCGCACTAGCGGGAGGTACCGGGGAGCTGTTTTTT. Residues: CASALAGGTGELFF. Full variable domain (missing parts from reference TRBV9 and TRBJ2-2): DSGVTQTPKHLITATGQRVTLRCSPRSGDLSVYWYQQSLDQGLQFLIQYYNGEERAKGNILERFSAQQFPDLHSELNLSSLELGDSALYFCASALAGGTGELFFGEGSRLTVL.

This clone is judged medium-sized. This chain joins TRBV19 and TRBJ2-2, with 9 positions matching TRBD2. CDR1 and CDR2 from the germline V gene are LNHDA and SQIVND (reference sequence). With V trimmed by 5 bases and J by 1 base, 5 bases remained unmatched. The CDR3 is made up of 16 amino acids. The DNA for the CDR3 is TGTGCCAGTAGTCCCGAGACTAGCGGGAACACCGGGGAGCTGTTTTTT. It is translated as CASSPETSGNTGELFF.

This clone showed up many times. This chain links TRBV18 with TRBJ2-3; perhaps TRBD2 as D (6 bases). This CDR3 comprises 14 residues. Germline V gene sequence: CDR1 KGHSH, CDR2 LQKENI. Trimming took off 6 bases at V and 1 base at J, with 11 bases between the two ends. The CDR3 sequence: CASSLALGTDTQYF. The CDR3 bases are TGTGCCAGCTCCCTAGCGTTGGGCACAGATACGCAGTATTTT. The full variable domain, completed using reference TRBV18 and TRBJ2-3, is NAGVMQNPRHLVRRRGQEARLRCSPMKGHSHVYWYRQLPEEGLKFMVYLQKENIIDESGMPKERFSAEFPKEGPSILRIQQVVRGDSAAYFCASSLALGTDTQYFGPGTRLTVL.